The clone carrying this TCR beta chain was counted between two and nine times. The V gene's germline CDR1 is MNHEY and CDR2 SVGEGT. The CDR3 covers 15 residues. The V gene end was trimmed by 2 bases and the J gene end by 2 bases; junction bases not matched to a gene: 4. This sample stems from a study of blood T cell repertoires in COVID-19. Source study methods: Nucleated cell counts were estimated from reference gene primer amplification. Some clones are missing from TCRdb's copy, which holds only in-frame ones; the method was immunoSEQ multiplex PCR. The V and J calls and clone size are taken from that table; D and trimming were inferred from the DNA. The sample lists some 260,000 clones, 88% seen once, with about a tenth in the top ten.

The J gene is TRBJ2-7, the V gene TRBV6-2 or TRBV6-3, with TRBD2 identical over 9 bases. The sequence derives from a woman aged 70-85 years with COVID-19, enrolled during active disease. Sequences were obtained from peripheral blood. In nucleotides, the CDR3 is TGTGCCAGCAGTTACGGGTCTAGCGGGACCTACGAGCAGTACTTC. Translated: CASSYGSSGTYEQYF.